Below, 11 T cell receptor beta chains from the same sample are listed, as sequenced in a study of OX40 agonist ivuxolimab in advanced cancers. Assay: immunoSEQ multiplex PCR; the TCRdb copy retains only in-frame clones and omits some. The table shows approximately 16,000 clones, with 80% occurring only once. The starting material was CD4+ or CD8+ T cells sorted from blood, obtained in a trial of the OX40 agonist ivuxolimab. All receptors derive from an adult with an advanced solid tumor such as melanoma, head and neck, liver or kidney cancer.

The chain carries TRBV11-2 and TRBJ2-1; the D is unclear. The CDR3 consists of 14 residues. With 0 bases removed from V and 4 bases from J, the gap between germline ends came to 7 bases. Germline loops: CDR1 SGHAT, CDR2 FQNNGV. The CDR3 region is CASSLESSYNEQFF. The CDR3 DNA follows: TGTGCCAGCAGCTTAGAGTCCAGTTACAATGAGCAGTTCTTC.

This clone appeared once. This chain links TRBV5-6 with TRBJ1-1; D possibly corresponds to TRBD1 (5 bases). V was clipped by 2 bases and J by 6 bases, with 20 bases between them. Germline lookup yields CDR1 SGHDT and CDR2 YYEEEE. This CDR3 comprises 16 residues. The CDR3 nucleotides read TGTGCCAGCAGCTTCGGCCCCAGGGAGTACCTGGCTGAAGCTTTCTTT. Translating gives CASSFGPREYLAEAFF. The whole variable domain, filled in from reference TRBV5-6 and TRBJ1-1, reads DAGVTQSPTHLIKTRGQQVTLRCSPKSGHDTVSWYQQALGQGPQFIFQYYEEEERQRGNFPDRFSGHQFPNYSSELNVNALLLGDSALYLCASSFGPREYLAEAFFGQGTRLTVV.

This chain connects TRBV6-5 to TRBJ1-2; D remains unclear. CDR1 is MNHEY and CDR2 is SVGAGI in the germline V gene. The V and J ends lost 0 bases and 5 bases respectively, with 10 bases between them. The CDR3 loop spans 14 amino acids. The CDR3 nucleotides are TGTGCCAGCAGTTACTCGTTCCCAGCGTATGGCTACACCTTC. Translation: CASSYSFPAYGYTF.

The rearrangement links TRBV7-9 to TRBJ2-5, with D possibly being TRBD1 (5 bases). The length of the CDR3 is 15 residues. Trimming pared 5 bases from V and 0 bases from J, leaving 13 bases between. Germline V gives CDR1 SEHNR, CDR2 FQNEAQ (reference sequence). This chain's CDR3 is CASSPPLTDQETQYF. The CDR3 DNA is TGTGCCAGCAGCCCGCCCTTGACAGACCAAGAGACCCAGTACTTC.

This clone was detected once. V and J are TRBV4-1 and TRBJ2-7; 7 bases match TRBD1. V trimming: 5 bases; J trimming: 1 base; junction bases outside the gene matches: 5. The CDR3 runs to 14 residues. From germline, CDR1 is MGHRA and CDR2 YSYEKL. CDR3 protein: CASSWGQRSYEQYF. The CDR3 DNA is TGCGCCAGCAGCTGGGGACAGAGATCCTACGAGCAGTACTTC.

The CDR3 DNA sequence: TGTGCCAGCAGTTACTCCCATGGGGCAGGCGAAGCTTTCTTT. Protein sequence: CASSYSHGAGEAFF. The chain recombines TRBV6-5 with TRBJ1-1; a possible D gene is TRBD1 (5 bases). This CDR3 is 14 amino acids long. Germline assignment: CDR1 MNHEY and CDR2 SVGAGI. Trimming cost V 0 bases and J 8 bases, with 13 bases left between them.

The V gene is TRBV4-2, the J gene TRBJ2-7; possibly TRBD1 or TRBD2 for D (5 bases each). From germline, CDR1 is LGHNA and CDR2 YNFKEQ. This CDR3 contains 16 residues. V gave up 0 bases and J gave up 0 bases, with 12 bases separating them. In DNA form, the CDR3 reads TGTGCCAGCAGCCAAGATCTAGCAGGGTCCTCCTACGAGCAGTACTTC. This encodes CASSQDLAGSSYEQYF.

The chain combines TRBV7-7 with TRBJ2-7; D is perhaps TRBD2 (5 bases). The germline CDR1 and CDR2 sequences are SSHAT and FNYEAQ (reference sequence). V lost 4 bases to trimming and J lost 2 bases, with 12 bases between them. The CDR3 length is 14 residues. The CDR3 loop reads CASSSGRGTYEQYF. CDR3 nucleotide sequence: TGTGCCAGCAGCTCCGGACGGGGAACCTACGAGCAGTACTTC.

V gene TRBV29-1 combines with J gene TRBJ1-2, with D possibly TRBD1 on 5 matching bases. In germline, CDR1 is SQVTM, CDR2 ANQGSEA. Trimming shortened V by 6 bases and J by 5 bases, and 13 bases separated the two germline ends. This CDR3 region has 12 residues. The CDR3 reads CSVQTEPYGYTF. In nucleotides, the CDR3 is TGCAGCGTGCAGACAGAGCCTTATGGCTACACCTTC.

The chain couples TRBV9 to TRBJ1-5; tentative D call: TRBD1 (5 bases). Germline values: CDR1 SGDLS, CDR2 YYNGEE. The V end lost 2 bases, the J end lost 0 bases, and 9 bases lay between the germline ends. CDR3 length: 15 amino acids. The CDR3 DNA follows: TGTGCCAGCAGCGTCGGGGCCTTTAGCAATCAGCCCCAGCATTTT. This translates into CASSVGAFSNQPQHF.

The genes are TRBV29-1 and TRBJ2-7; D perhaps matches TRBD2 (5 bases). The germline V and J ends were trimmed by 6 bases and 7 bases, with 13 bases remaining between them. This CDR3 comprises 11 residues. Germline CDR1 and CDR2: SQVTM and ANQGSEA. The CDR3 spells CSVKRREEQYF. The CDR3 DNA reads as TGCAGCGTCAAACGAAGGGAGGAGCAGTACTTC.